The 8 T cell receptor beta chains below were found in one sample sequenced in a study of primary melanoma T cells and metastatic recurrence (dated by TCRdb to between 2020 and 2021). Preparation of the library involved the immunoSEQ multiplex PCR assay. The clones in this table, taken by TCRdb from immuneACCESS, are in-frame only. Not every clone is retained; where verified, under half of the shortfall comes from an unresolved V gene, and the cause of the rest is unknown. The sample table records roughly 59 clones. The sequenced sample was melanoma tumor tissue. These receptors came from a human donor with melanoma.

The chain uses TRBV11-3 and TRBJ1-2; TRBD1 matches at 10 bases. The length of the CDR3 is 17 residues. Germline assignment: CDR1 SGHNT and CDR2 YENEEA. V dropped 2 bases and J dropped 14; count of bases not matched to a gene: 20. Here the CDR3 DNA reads TGTGCCAGCAGCTTAACACTCCCGGGCGGGGGACAGGGGAATGTAACCTTC. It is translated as CASSLTLPGGGQGNVTF.

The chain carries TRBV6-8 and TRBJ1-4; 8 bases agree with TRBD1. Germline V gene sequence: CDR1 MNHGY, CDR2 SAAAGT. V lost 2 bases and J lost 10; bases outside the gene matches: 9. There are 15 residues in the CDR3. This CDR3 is CASSYDRGGNVKLFF. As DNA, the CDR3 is TGTGCCAGCAGTTACGACAGGGGCGGCAACGTAAAACTGTTTTTT.

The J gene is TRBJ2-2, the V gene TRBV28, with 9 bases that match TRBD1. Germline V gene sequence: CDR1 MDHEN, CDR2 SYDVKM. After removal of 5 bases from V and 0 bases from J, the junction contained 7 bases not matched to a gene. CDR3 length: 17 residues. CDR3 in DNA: TGTGCCAGCAGTGGCCACCGGGACAGGGCGAACACCGGGGAGCTGTTTTTT. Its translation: CASSGHRDRANTGELFF.

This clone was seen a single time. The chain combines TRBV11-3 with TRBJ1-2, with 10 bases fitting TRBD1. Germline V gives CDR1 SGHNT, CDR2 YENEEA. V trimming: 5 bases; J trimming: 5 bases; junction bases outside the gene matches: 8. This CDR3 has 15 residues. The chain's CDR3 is CASSHSGQGEYGYTF. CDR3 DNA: TGTGCCAGCAGCCATTCAGGACAGGGGGAATATGGCTACACCTTC.

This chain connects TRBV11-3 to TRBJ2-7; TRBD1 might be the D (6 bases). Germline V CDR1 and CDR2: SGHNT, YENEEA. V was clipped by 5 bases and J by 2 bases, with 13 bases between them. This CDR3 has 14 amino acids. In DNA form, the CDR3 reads TGTGCCAGCAGCGCCGGGACACGGACCTACGAGCAGTACTTC. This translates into CASSAGTRTYEQYF.

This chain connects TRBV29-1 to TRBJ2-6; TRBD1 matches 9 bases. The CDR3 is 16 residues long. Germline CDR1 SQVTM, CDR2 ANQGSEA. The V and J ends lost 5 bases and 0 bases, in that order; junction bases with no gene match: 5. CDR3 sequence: CSVSGTGFSGANVLTF. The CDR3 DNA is TGCAGCGTTTCCGGGACAGGGTTCTCTGGGGCCAACGTCCTGACTTTC.

The DNA of the CDR3 is TGTGCCAGCACCACCCTCGCCGGAACAGGGCAAGAGACCCAGTACTTC. This sequence encodes CASTTLAGTGQETQYF. J is TRBJ2-5 and V is TRBV11-3; the D gene is possibly TRBD1 (6 bases). Per germline, CDR1 SGHNT and CDR2 YENEEA. Between the trimmed V and J ends, which lost 7 bases and 2 bases, there was a span of 20 bases. The CDR3 runs 16 residues.

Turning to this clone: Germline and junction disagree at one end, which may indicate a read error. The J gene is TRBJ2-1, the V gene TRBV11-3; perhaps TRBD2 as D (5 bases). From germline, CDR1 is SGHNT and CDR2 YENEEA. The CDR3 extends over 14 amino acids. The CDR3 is CASSLVILGGEQFF. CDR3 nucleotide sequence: TGTGCTAGCAGCTTAGTAATTTTAGGAGGTGAGCAGTTCTTC.